The clone carrying this TCR beta chain has a count of ten or more. Its antigen is not known. These data belong to a study of T cells after yellow fever vaccination. Study-wide background: Preparation used SMART-Seq v4 Ultra Low Input for the low-cell-number fractions.

Template switching by 5'RACE produced TCR cDNA, adding a universal primer site and UMIs. TCRdb passed the 5' RACE reads through MiXCR, listing each CDR3 protein once. The data show around 310,000 distinct CDR3 sequences, with 4% seen just once and about 24% held by the top ten. J lost 5 bases, V lost 4 bases, and 7 bases had no gene match. The germline gives CDR1 SGHRS, CDR2 YFSETQ. The CDR3 runs to 16 residues. Study-wide points: Secondary responses were weaker yet peaked faster, day 5 versus 15. A small share of clonotypes appeared in both CD4 and CD8 compartments.

The rearrangement uses TRBV5-1 and TRBJ2-5, with TRBD2 matching 14 bases. Specimen: PBMCs, collected 5 days after the yellow fever booster vaccination. This clonotype originated in a man in his late teens or twenties who received the YFV17D yellow fever vaccine. CDR3 sequence (DNA): TGCGCCAGCAGCCCCGGACTAGCGGGGGGATGGGAGACCCAGTACTTC. It codes for CASSPGLAGGWETQYF.